These 21 T cell receptor beta chains share one sample of origin, sequenced in a study of shared clonotypes between healthy human individuals. Assay: immunoSEQ multiplex PCR; the TCRdb copy retains only in-frame clones and omits some. The sample shows some 550,000 clones, more than 95% of them seen only once. The specimen sequenced was naive CD4+ T cells sorted from blood. Subset described: CD45RA+ positively selected. The origin of the receptors is a woman between 25 and 40 years old in good health.

This chain connects TRBV7-6 to TRBJ2-7, with 8 bases aligning to TRBD2. The germline CDR1 and CDR2 sequences are SGHVS and FNYEAQ. The V gene end was trimmed by 1 base and the J gene end by 6 bases; junction bases not matched to a gene: 11. This CDR3 is built from 16 residues. The CDR3, as DNA: TGTGCCAGCAGCTTAGGCAGTGGAGAGACTAGCGTCGAGCAGTACTTC. It encodes CASSLGSGETSVEQYF.

The chain uses TRBV11-2 and TRBJ2-1; D unclear. This CDR3 has 14 residues. V shed 1 base and J shed 4 bases, with 8 bases lying between them. The germline CDR1 and CDR2 sequences are SGHAT and FQNNGV. This CDR3 reads CASSLVPTYNEQFF. Written as DNA, the CDR3 is TGTGCCAGCAGCTTAGTCCCGACTTACAATGAGCAGTTCTTC.

The genes are TRBV2 and TRBJ1-2; D gene unclear. Trimming pared 8 bases from V and 0 bases from J, leaving 4 bases between. Germline lookup yields CDR1 SNHLY and CDR2 FYNNEI. The CDR3 loop spans 11 amino acids. CDR3 coding DNA: TGTGCCAGCGGTTCTAACTATGGCTACACCTTC. Translating gives CASGSNYGYTF.

The gene calls are TRBV11-2 and TRBJ2-5; 10 bases line up with TRBD2. CDR3 length: 18 amino acids. V lost 5 bases and J lost 5; bases outside the gene matches: 17. Germline V gene lookup returns CDR1 SGHAT and CDR2 FQNNGV. The CDR3 loop reads CASSPGGLAGESLETQYF. For the CDR3, the DNA is TGTGCCAGCAGCCCGGGGGGGCTAGCGGGAGAGTCATTGGAGACCCAGTACTTC.

V usage is TRBV28 and J usage is TRBJ2-7; 14 bases align to TRBD2. After removal of 5 bases from V and 4 bases from J, the junction contained 7 bases not matched to a gene. The germline CDR1 and CDR2 sequences are MDHEN and SYDVKM. This CDR3 is built from 16 residues. The CDR3 loop reads CASSDPGLAGEYEQYF. CDR3 nucleotide sequence: TGTGCCAGCAGTGACCCGGGACTAGCGGGAGAATACGAGCAGTACTTC.

J is TRBJ2-7 and V is TRBV7-2; 7 bases fit TRBD2. CDR3 length: 15 residues. Trimming took 2 bases from V and 1 from J; bases not matched to a gene: 5. Germline V gene data show CDR1 as SGHTA and CDR2 as FQGNSA. CDR3 DNA: TGTGCCAGCAGCTTATTGGCGGGAGTATCCTACGAGCAGTACTTC. It yields the protein CASSLLAGVSYEQYF.

The chain employs TRBV18 and TRBJ2-1; a weak D match, TRBD2 (7 bases). This CDR3 comprises 14 residues. The V and J ends lost 11 bases and 0 bases respectively, with 14 bases between them. From germline, CDR1 is KGHSH and CDR2 LQKENI. In DNA form, the CDR3 reads TGTGCCGGGGGGGGCGCCGACTCCTACAATGAGCAGTTCTTC. Protein product: CAGGGADSYNEQFF.

The CDR3 DNA reads as TGTGCCAGCAGCTTTGTTGATGGAAACACCATATATTTT. Translated, it gives CASSFVDGNTIYF. This rearrangement joins TRBV5-4 to TRBJ1-3, with unresolved D. Germline CDR1 is SGHNT and CDR2 is YYREEE (reference sequence). The length of the CDR3 is 13 residues. V was cut by 2 bases and J by 3 bases, with 6 bases left in between. Filled out from reference TRBV5-4 and TRBJ1-3, the complete variable domain reads ETGVTQSPTHLIKTRGQQVTLRCSSQSGHNTVSWYQQALGQGPQFIFQYYREEENGRGNFPPRFSGLQFPNYSSELNVNALELDDSALYLCASSFVDGNTIYFGEGSWLTVV.

The chain combines TRBV9 with TRBJ2-1, with D tentatively TRBD2 (5 bases). The CDR3 runs 15 residues. From germline, CDR1 is SGDLS and CDR2 YYNGEE. The germline V and J ends were trimmed by 0 bases and 5 bases, with 12 bases remaining between them. CDR3 amino acids: CASSVVAAANNEQFF. CDR3 in DNA: TGTGCCAGCAGCGTAGTAGCAGCGGCAAACAATGAGCAGTTCTTC.

The genes are TRBV27 and TRBJ1-2; D perhaps matches TRBD1 (6 bases). The CDR3 totals 13 residues. The V end lost 5 bases, the J end lost 6 bases, and 13 bases lay between the germline ends. Germline CDR1 reads MNHEY; CDR2 reads SMNVEV (reference sequence). The CDR3 is CASSPGTSHGYTF. Written as DNA, the CDR3 is TGTGCCAGCAGTCCCGGGACAAGCCATGGCTACACCTTC.

This clone was observed a single time. The V call is TRBV10-1, the J call TRBJ1-6; D is undetermined. The V and J ends lost 3 bases and 7 bases respectively, with 7 bases between them. The CDR3 contains 13 residues. Germline loops: CDR1 WNHNN, CDR2 SYGVQD (reference sequence). CDR3 DNA sequence: TGCGCCAGCAGTGACGTCGGGAATTCACCCCTCCACTTT. It codes for CASSDVGNSPLHF.

This clone was seen only once. The chain employs TRBV19 and TRBJ2-7; D assignment may be TRBD1 or TRBD2 (6 bases each). Germline CDR1 reads LNHDA; CDR2 reads SQIVND (reference sequence). Trimming pared 3 bases from V and 7 bases from J, leaving 16 bases between. There are 14 residues in the CDR3. This CDR3 is CASSMDYRVGEQYF. The DNA of the CDR3 is TGTGCCAGTAGTATGGACTACAGGGTTGGAGAGCAGTACTTC.

The rearrangement links TRBV28 to TRBJ2-7; D not resolved. The ends were cut back, 8 bases at V and 3 bases at J, with 8 bases in the middle. Germline CDR1 MDHEN, CDR2 SYDVKM. There are 11 residues in the CDR3. This chain's CDR3 is CASGENYEQYF. In nucleotides, the CDR3 is TGTGCCAGCGGGGAAAACTACGAGCAGTACTTC. Using reference TRBV28 and TRBJ2-7 for the parts outside the CDR3, the full variable domain is DVKVTQSSRYLVKRTGEKVFLECVQDMDHENMFWYRQDPGLGLRLIYFSYDVKMKEKGDIPEGYSVSREKKERFSLILESASTNQTSMYLCASGENYEQYFGPGTRLTVT.

The rearrangement uses TRBV5-1 and TRBJ2-2; 8 bases line up with TRBD1. CDR3 length: 15 amino acids. CDR1 and CDR2 from the germline V gene are SGHRS and YFSETQ. The J segment lost 5 bases and the V segment lost 4 bases, leaving 7 bases of the junction unmatched. The CDR3 DNA reads TGCGCCAGCAGCGAAGGGACAGGCGGTACCGGGGAGCTGTTTTTT. Translated, it gives CASSEGTGGTGELFF.

This chain joins TRBV9 and TRBJ2-3, with 9 bases matching TRBD2. Trimming at V came to 6 bases and at J to 4 bases, leaving 6 bases not matched to a gene. The CDR3 sequence is 14 residues long. Germline V gene lookup returns CDR1 SGDLS and CDR2 YYNGEE. DNA for the CDR3: TGTGCCAGCACAGGACTAGCGTATGCAGATACGCAGTATTTT. Translating gives CASTGLAYADTQYF.

This chain connects TRBV6-1 to TRBJ2-7, with 12 bases lining up with TRBD1. V dropped 8 bases and J dropped 7; count of bases not matched to a gene: 12. Germline V lookup: CDR1 MNHNS, CDR2 SASEGT. The CDR3 consists of 15 residues. Here the CDR3 DNA reads TGTGCCAGCGAAACCGGGACAGGGGGCCCTGTTGAGCAGTACTTC. Protein sequence: CASETGTGGPVEQYF.

The chain is built from TRBV18 and TRBJ1-1; TRBD1 might be the D (5 bases). Looked up from germline, CDR1 is KGHSH and CDR2 is LQKENI. V dropped 3 bases and J dropped 0 bases, with 8 bases sitting between them. This CDR3 region has 14 residues. This CDR3 is CASSPLGVNTEAFF. In DNA, the CDR3 is TGTGCCAGCTCACCGTTAGGGGTGAACACTGAAGCTTTCTTT.

The chain uses TRBV7-9 and TRBJ2-7, with 7 bases identical to TRBD2. The CDR3 spans 15 residues. CDR1 SEHNR and CDR2 FQNEAQ come from the germline V gene (reference sequence). Unmatched junction bases numbered 8, after V lost 1 base and J lost 5 bases. DNA for the CDR3: TGTGCCAGCAGCTTAGTAGCGGGCCGAGGGGACGAGCAGTACTTC. This encodes CASSLVAGRGDEQYF.

This chain joins TRBV28 and TRBJ2-2; TRBD2 matches 9 bases. CDR1 is MDHEN, CDR2 SYDVKM, per germline. The CDR3 runs 16 residues. V was pared by 1 base and J by 5 bases, with 5 bases of the junction left unmatched. CDR3 in DNA: TGTGCCAGCAGTTTATCTAGCGGGACGAGGACCGGGGAGCTGTTTTTT. Translated, it gives CASSLSSGTRTGELFF.

V gene TRBV19 combines with J gene TRBJ2-2; the D gene is possibly TRBD2 (6 bases). The CDR3 spans 16 residues. The V end lost 2 bases, the J end lost 5 bases, and 15 bases lay between the germline ends. Germline CDR1 and CDR2: LNHDA and SQIVND (reference sequence). The CDR3 protein is CASSIFRGSGTGELFF. The CDR3, as DNA: TGTGCCAGTAGTATATTCCGGGGGTCTGGTACCGGGGAGCTGTTTTTT.

CDR3 region: CASSPTITSGRDVYEQYF. CDR3 coding DNA: TGTGCCAGCAGCCCAACAATAACTAGCGGGAGAGATGTCTACGAGCAGTACTTC. The genes are TRBV9 and TRBJ2-7; TRBD2 matches 11 bases. Losses at the gene ends were 4 bases for V and 3 bases for J; bases not matched to a gene: 15. The CDR3 is 18 amino acids. CDR1 and CDR2 from the germline V gene are SGDLS and YYNGEE.